The subject of this entry is one TCR beta chain. No antigen is known for it. The data were obtained in a study of fetal regulatory T cell absence and autoimmunity. Study results and limitations: Compared with cord blood, pancreas showed oligoclonal TCR enrichment, some clones over 80-fold.

Trimming stripped 5 bases from V and 7 bases from J, with 10 bases between. CDR3 size: 12 residues. Germline loops: CDR1 SEHNR, CDR2 FQNEAQ (reference sequence). Method: immunoSEQ multiplex PCR; TCRdb's copy keeps in-frame clones and lacks some. This table has around 100,000 clones, less than 80% appearing once. The sequencing sample was made of pancreas tissue. The clonotype originates from a male donor with IPEX syndrome. The rearrangement uses TRBV7-9 and TRBJ2-3; D is uncertain. CDR3 sequence reads: CASSLIENTQYF. CDR3 in DNA: TGTGCCAGCAGCCTAATAGAAAATACGCAGTATTTT.